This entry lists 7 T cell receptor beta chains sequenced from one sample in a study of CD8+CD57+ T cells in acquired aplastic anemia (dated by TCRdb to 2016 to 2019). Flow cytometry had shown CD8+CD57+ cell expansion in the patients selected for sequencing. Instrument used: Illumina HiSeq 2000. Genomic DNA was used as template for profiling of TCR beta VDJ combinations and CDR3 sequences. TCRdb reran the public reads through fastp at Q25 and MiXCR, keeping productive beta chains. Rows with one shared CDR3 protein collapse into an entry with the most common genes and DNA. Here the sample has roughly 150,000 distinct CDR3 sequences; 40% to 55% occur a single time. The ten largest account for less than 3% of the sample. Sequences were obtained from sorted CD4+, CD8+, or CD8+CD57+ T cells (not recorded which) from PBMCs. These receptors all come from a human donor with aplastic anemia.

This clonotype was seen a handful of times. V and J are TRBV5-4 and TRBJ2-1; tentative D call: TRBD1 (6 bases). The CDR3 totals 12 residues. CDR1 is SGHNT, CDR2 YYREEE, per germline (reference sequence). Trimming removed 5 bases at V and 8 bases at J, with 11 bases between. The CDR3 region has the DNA TGTGCCAGCAGTTATGGGGGCGATGAGCAGTTCTTC. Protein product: CASSYGGDEQFF.

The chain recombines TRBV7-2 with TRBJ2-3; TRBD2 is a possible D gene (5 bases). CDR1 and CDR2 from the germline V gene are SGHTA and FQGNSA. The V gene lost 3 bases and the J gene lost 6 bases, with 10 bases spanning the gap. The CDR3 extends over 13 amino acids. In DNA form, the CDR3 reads TGTGCCAGCAGCTTGCTATCGGGGGATACGCAGTATTTT. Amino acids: CASSLLSGDTQYF.

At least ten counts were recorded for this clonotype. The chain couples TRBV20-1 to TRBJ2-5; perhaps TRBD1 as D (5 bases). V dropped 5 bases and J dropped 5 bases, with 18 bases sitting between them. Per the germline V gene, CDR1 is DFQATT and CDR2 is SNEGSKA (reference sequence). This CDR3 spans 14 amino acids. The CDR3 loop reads CSARREGLRETQYF. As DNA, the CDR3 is TGCAGTGCTCGCAGGGAAGGGCTACGGGAGACCCAGTACTTC.

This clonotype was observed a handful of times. In DNA, the CDR3 is TGCGCCAGTCTAGCGTTCCCGAGCTCCTACAATGAGCAGTTCTTC. This translates into CASLAFPSSYNEQFF. This sequence joins TRBV4-1 and TRBJ2-1, with D possibly matching TRBD2 (6 bases). The CDR3 spans 15 residues. V was shortened by 9 bases and J by 0 bases, with 15 bases between the two germline ends. Germline-derived CDR1 and CDR2 are MGHRA and YSYEKL.

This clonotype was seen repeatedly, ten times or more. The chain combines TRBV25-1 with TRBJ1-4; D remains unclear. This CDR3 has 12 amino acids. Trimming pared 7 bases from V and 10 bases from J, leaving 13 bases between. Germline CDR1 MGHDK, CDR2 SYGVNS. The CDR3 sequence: CASTSGPGKLFF. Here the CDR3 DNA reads TGTGCCAGCACCTCCGGCCCAGGAAAACTGTTTTTT.

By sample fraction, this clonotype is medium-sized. The DNA of the CDR3 is TGTGCCACCAGACAAGACAGGGATAGCAATCAGCCCCAGCATTTT. It codes for CATRQDRDSNQPQHF. V and J are TRBV15 and TRBJ1-5, with TRBD1 matching over 7 bases. This CDR3 region has 15 residues. The J segment lost 0 bases and the V segment lost 6 bases, leaving 5 bases of the junction unmatched. Germline V CDR1 and CDR2: LNHNV, YYDKDF (reference sequence).

The CDR3 protein is CASSSVSSEQYF. CDR3 nucleotide sequence: TGTGCCAGCAGCTCGGTCTCTTCCGAGCAGTACTTC. V and J are TRBV7-9 and TRBJ2-7; D is undetermined. CDR3 length: 12 residues. The V gene lost 4 bases and the J gene lost 6 bases, with 10 bases spanning the gap. Germline values: CDR1 SEHNR, CDR2 FQNEAQ (reference sequence).